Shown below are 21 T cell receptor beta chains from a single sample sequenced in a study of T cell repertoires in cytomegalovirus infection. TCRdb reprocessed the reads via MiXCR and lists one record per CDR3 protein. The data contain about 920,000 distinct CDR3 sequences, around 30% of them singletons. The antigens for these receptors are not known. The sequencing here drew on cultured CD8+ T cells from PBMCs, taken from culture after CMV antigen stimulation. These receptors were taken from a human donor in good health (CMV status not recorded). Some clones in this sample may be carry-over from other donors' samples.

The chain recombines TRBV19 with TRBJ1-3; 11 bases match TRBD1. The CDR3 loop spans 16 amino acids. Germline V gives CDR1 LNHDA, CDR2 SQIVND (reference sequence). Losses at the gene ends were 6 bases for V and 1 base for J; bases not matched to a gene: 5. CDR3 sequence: CASRLGQGVSGNTIYF. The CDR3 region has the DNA TGTGCCAGTAGGCTGGGACAGGGGGTATCTGGAAACACCATATATTTT.

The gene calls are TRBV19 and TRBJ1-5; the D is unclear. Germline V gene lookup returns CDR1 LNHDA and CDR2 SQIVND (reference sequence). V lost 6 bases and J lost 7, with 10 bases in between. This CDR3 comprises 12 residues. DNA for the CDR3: TGTGCCAGTAGCCTCCCCCGACAGCCCCAGCATTTT. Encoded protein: CASSLPRQPQHF.

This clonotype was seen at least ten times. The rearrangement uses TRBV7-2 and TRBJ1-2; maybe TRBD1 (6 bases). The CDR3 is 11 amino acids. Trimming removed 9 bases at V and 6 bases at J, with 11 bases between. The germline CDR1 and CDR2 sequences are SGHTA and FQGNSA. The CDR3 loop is CARQGRDGYTF. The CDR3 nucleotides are TGTGCCAGACAGGGTAGGGATGGCTACACCTTC.

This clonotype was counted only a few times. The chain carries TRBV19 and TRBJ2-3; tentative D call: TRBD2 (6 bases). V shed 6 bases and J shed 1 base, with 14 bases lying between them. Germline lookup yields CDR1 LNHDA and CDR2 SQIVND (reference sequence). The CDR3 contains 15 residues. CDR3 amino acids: CASSPGGRGTDTQYF. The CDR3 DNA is TGTGCCAGTAGCCCCGGGGGACGGGGCACAGATACGCAGTATTTT. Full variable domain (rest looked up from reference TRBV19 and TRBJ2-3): DGGITQSPKYLFRKEGQNVTLSCEQNLNHDAMYWYRQDPGQGLRLIYYSQIVNDFQKGDIAEGYSVSREKKESFPLTVTSAQKNPTAFYLCASSPGGRGTDTQYFGPGTRLTVL.

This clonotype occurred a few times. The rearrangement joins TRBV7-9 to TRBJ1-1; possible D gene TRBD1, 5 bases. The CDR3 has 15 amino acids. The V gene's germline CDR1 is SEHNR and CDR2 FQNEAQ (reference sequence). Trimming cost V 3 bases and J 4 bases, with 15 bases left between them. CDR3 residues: CASSLGPLGVTEAFF. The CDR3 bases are TGTGCCAGCAGCTTGGGACCCCTTGGGGTCACTGAAGCTTTCTTT.

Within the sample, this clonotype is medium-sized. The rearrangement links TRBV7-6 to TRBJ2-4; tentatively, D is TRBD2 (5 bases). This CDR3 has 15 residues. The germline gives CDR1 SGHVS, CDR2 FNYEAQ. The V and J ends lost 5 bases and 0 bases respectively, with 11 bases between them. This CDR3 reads CASSPNRGAKNIQYF. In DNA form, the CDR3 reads TGTGCCAGCAGCCCAAACCGGGGAGCCAAAAACATTCAGTACTTC.

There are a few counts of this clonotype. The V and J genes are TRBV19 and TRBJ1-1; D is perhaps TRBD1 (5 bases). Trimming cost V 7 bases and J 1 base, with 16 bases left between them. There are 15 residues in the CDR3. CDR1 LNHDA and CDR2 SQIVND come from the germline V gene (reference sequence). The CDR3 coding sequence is TGTGCCAGTACTGACAGAGGGAGGGGGAACACTGAAGCTTTCTTT. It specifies CASTDRGRGNTEAFF.

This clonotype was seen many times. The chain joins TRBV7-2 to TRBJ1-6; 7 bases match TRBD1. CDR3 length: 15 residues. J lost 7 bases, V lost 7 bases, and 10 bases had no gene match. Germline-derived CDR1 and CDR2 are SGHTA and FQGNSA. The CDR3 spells CASNSRQGTNSPLHF. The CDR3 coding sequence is TGTGCCAGCAACTCAAGACAGGGCACGAATTCACCCCTCCACTTT.

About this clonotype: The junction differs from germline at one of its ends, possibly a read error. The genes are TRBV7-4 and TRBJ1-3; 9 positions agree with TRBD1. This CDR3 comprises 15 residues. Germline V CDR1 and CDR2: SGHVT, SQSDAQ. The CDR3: CVSSGGQGAGNTIYF. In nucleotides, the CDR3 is TGTGTCAGCAGCGGGGGACAGGGCGCTGGAAACACCATATATTTT.

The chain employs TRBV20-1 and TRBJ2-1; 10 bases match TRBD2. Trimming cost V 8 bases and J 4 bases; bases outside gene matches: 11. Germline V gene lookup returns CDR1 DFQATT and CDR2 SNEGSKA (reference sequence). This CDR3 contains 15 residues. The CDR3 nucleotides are TGCAGTCAAATCGCCCTAGCGGGGGTTTACAATGAGCAGTTCTTC. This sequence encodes CSQIALAGVYNEQFF.

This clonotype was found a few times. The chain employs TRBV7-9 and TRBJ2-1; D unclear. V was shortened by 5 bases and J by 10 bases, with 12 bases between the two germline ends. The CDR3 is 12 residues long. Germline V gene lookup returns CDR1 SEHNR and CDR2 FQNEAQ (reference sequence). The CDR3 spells CASSATVGEQFF. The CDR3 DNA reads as TGTGCCAGCAGCGCCACAGTCGGGGAGCAGTTCTTC.

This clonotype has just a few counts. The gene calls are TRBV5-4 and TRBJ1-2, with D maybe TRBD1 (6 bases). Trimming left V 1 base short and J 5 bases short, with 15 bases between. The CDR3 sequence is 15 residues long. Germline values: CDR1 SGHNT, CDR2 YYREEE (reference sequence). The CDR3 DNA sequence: TGTGCCAGCAGCTTGTATGCAGGGGAAGTTTATGGCTACACCTTC. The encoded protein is CASSLYAGEVYGYTF.

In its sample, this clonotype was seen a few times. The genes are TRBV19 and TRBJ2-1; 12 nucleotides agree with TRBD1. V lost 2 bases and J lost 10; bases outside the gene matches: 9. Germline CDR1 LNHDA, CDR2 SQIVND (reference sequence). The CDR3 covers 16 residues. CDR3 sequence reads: CASSITPGQGAEEQFF. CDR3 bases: TGTGCCAGTAGTATAACCCCGGGACAGGGGGCAGAGGAGCAGTTCTTC.

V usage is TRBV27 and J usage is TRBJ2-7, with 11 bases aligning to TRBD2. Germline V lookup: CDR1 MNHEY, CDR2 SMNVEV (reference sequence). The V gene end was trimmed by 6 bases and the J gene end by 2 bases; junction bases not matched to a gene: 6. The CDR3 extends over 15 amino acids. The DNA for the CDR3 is TGTGCCAGCAGCCCGACTAGCGGGGAAACCTACGAGCAGTACTTC. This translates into CASSPTSGETYEQYF.

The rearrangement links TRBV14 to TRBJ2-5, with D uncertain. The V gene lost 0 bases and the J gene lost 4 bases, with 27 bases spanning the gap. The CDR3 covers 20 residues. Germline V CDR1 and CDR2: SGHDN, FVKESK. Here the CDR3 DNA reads TGTGCCAGCAGCCAAGATCCTAGTCGAGAACCTCCCCCCCGTGTAGAGACCCAGTACTTC. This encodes CASSQDPSREPPPRVETQYF.

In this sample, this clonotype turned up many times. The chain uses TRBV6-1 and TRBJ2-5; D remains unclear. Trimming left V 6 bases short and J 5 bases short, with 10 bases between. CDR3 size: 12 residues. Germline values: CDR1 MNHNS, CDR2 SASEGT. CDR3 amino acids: CASRGFYETQYF. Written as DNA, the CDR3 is TGTGCCAGCAGAGGGTTTTATGAGACCCAGTACTTC.

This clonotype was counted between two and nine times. CDR3 bases: TGTGCCAGCAGCACCGACAGGGGGCGGAATAGTGAAAAACTGTTTTTT. As protein: CASSTDRGRNSEKLFF. The chain links TRBV7-9 to TRBJ1-4, with TRBD1 matching over 10 bases. The V gene's germline CDR1 is SEHNR and CDR2 FQNEAQ (reference sequence). The CDR3 contains 16 residues. V gave up 5 bases and J gave up 7 bases; unmatched junction bases: 10.

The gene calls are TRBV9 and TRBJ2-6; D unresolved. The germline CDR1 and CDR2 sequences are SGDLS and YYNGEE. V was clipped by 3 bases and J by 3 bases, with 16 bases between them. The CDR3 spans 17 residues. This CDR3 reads CASSATLPIFGANVLTF. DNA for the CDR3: TGTGCCAGCAGCGCAACCCTCCCTATATTTGGGGCCAACGTCCTGACTTTC.

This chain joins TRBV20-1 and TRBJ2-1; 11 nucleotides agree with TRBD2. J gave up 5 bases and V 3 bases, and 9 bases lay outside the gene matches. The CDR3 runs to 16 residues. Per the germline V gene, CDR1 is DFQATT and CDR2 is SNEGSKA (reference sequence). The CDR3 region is CSARELAGGMNNEQFF. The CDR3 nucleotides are TGCAGTGCTAGGGAGCTAGCGGGGGGTATGAACAATGAGCAGTTCTTC.

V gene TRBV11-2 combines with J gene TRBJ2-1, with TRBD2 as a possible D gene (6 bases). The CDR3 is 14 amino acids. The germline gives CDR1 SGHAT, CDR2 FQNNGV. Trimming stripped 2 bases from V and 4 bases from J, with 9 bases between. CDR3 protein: CASSLPDYYNEQFF. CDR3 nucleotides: TGTGCCAGCAGCTTACCGGACTATTACAATGAGCAGTTCTTC.

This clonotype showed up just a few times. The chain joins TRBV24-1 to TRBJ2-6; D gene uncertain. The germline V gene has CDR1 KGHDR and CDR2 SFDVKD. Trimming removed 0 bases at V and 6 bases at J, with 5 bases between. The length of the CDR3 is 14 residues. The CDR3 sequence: CATSDLAEANVLTF. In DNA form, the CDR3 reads TGTGCCACCAGTGATTTGGCCGAGGCCAACGTCCTGACTTTC.